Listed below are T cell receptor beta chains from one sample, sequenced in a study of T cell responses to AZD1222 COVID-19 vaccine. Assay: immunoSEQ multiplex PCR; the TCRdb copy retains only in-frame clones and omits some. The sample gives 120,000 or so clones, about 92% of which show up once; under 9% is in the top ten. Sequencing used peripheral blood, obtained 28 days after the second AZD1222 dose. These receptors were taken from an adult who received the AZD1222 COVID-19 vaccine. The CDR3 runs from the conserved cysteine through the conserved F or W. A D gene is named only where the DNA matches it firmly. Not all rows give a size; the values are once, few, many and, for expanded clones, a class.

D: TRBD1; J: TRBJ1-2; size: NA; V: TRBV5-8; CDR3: CASSLAGQQGNYGYTF; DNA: TGTGCCAGCAGCTTGGCTGGACAACAGGGGAACTATGGCTACACCTTC
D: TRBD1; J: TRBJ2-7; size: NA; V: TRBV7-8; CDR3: CASSLVWDRGHSYEQYF; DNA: TGTGCCAGCAGCTTAGTGTGGGACAGGGGGCATTCCTACGAGCAGTACTTC
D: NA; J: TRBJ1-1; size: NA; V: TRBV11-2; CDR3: CASRVGVNTEAFF; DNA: TGTGCCAGCAGGGTGGGGGTGAACACTGAAGCTTTCTTT
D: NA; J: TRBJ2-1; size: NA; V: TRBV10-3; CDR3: CAISDKVNEQFF; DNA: TGTGCCATCAGTGACAAGGTCAATGAGCAGTTCTTC
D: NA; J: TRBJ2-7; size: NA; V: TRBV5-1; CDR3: CASSSGRAVYEQYF; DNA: TGCGCCAGCAGCTCTGGCCGGGCAGTCTACGAGCAGTACTTC
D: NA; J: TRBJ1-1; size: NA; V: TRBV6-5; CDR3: CASSYGGQMNTEAFF; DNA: TGTGCCAGCAGTTACGGTGGACAAATGAACACTGAAGCTTTCTTT
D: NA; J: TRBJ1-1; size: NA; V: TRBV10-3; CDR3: CAISEPGTNTEAFF; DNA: TGTGCCATCAGTGAGCCAGGGACGAACACTGAAGCTTTCTTT
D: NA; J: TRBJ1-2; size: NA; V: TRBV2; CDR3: CASSDTQSQLSYGYTF; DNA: TGTGCCAGCAGTGACACCCAGTCGCAACTTTCCTATGGCTACACCTTC
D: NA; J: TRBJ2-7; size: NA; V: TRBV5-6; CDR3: CASSGRDSTSYEQYF; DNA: TGTGCCAGCAGCGGGAGGGACAGTACCTCCTACGAGCAGTACTTC
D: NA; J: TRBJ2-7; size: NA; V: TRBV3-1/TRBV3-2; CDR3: CASSHGSYEQYF; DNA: TGTGCCAGCAGCCATGGGAGCTACGAGCAGTACTTC
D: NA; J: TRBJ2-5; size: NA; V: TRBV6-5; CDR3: CASIGQETQYF; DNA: TGTGCCAGCATCGGGCAAGAGACCCAGTACTTC
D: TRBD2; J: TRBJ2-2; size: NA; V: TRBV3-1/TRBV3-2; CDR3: CASSHTQAGGRELFF; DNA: TGTGCCAGCAGCCATACCCAAGCGGGGGGCAGGGAGCTGTTTTTT
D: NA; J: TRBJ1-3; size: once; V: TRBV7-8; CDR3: CASSLGGAGNTIYF; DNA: TGTGCCAGCAGCTTAGGGGGGGCTGGAAACACCATATATTTT
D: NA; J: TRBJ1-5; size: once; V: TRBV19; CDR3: CASSNQRTADSQPQHF; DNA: TGTGCCAGTAGTAACCAACGGACAGCTGATAGTCAGCCCCAGCATTTT
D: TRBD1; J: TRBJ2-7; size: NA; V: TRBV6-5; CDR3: CASSQKGAMGEQYF; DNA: TGTGCCAGCAGTCAGAAGGGGGCTATGGGTGAGCAGTACTTC
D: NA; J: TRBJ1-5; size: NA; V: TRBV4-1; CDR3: CASSQDQGSNQPQHF; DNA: TGCGCCAGCAGCCAAGATCAGGGGTCAAATCAGCCCCAGCATTTT
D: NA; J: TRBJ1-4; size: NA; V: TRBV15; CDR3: CATSREPWQGDGGEKLFF; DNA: TGTGCCACCAGCAGAGAACCTTGGCAGGGTGACGGAGGGGAAAAACTGTTTTTT
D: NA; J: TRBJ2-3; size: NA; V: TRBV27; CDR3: CASSFVRWQPSTDTQYF; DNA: TGTGCCAGCAGTTTCGTTAGGTGGCAGCCTAGCACAGATACGCAGTATTTT
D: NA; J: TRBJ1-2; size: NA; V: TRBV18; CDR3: CASSPGYSNIYGYTF; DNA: TGTGCCAGCTCACCGGGCTATAGCAACATCTATGGCTACACCTTC
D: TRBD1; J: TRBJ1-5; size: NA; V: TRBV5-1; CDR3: CASSLAGTGPNVYQPQHF; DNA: TGCGCCAGCAGCTTAGCTGGGACAGGGCCAAATGTGTATCAGCCCCAGCATTTT
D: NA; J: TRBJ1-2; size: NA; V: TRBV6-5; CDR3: CASSYKFGTRLDGYTF; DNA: TGTGCCAGCAGTTACAAGTTTGGGACAAGGTTAGATGGCTACACCTTC
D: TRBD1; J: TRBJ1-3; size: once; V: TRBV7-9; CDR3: CASSPRDRLIFSGNTIYF; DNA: TGTGCCAGCAGCCCCCGGGACAGATTAATTTTCTCTGGAAACACCATATATTTT
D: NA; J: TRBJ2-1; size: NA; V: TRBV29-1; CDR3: CSVFRSNEQFF; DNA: TGCAGCGTGTTCAGGAGCAATGAGCAGTTCTTC
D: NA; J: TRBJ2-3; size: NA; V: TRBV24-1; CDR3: CATSDFGGLSGTDTQYF; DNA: TGTGCCACCAGTGATTTCGGGGGGCTGTCCGGCACAGATACGCAGTATTTT
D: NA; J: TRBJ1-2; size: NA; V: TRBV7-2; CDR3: CASSLARAGLGYGYTF; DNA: TGTGCCAGCAGCTTAGCGAGGGCAGGGCTAGGGTATGGCTACACCTTC
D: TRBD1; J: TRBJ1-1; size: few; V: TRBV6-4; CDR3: CASSRQGNTEAFF; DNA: TGTGCCAGCAGTAGACAGGGGAACACTGAAGCTTTCTTT
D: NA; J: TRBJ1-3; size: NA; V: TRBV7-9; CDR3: CASSLGSGNTIYF; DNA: TGTGCCAGCAGCCTGGGATCTGGAAACACCATATATTTT
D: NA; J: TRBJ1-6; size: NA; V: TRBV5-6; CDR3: CASSLDSGEYNSPLHF; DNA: TGTGCCAGCAGCTTGGACTCGGGGGAATATAATTCACCCCTCCACTTT
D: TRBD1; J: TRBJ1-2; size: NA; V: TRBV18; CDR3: CASSSQTGESYGYTF; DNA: TGTGCCAGCTCATCTCAGACAGGGGAGAGCTATGGCTACACCTTC
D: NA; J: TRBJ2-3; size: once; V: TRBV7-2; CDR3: CASLAAVSTDTQYF; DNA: TGTGCCAGCCTGGCCGCAGTCAGCACAGATACGCAGTATTTT
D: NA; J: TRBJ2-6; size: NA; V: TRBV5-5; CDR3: CASSLNQKGQAGANVLTF; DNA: TGTGCCAGCAGCTTAAATCAGAAAGGGCAAGCCGGGGCCAACGTCCTGACTTTC
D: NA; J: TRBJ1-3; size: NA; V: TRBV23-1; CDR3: CASRTLYSGNTIYF; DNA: TGCGCCAGCCGGACCTTATACTCTGGAAACACCATATATTTT
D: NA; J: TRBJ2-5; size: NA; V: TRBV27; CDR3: CASSLSSDLGETQYF; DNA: TGTGCCAGCAGTTTAAGTTCAGATTTAGGGGAGACCCAGTACTTC
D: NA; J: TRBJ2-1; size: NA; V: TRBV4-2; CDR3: CASSQAGPNGEFF; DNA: TGTGCCAGCAGCCAAGCTGGGCCAAATGGCGAGTTCTTC
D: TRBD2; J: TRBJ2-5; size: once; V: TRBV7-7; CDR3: CASSVGLAGVETQYF; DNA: TGTGCTAGCAGCGTGGGACTAGCGGGAGTTGAGACCCAGTACTTC
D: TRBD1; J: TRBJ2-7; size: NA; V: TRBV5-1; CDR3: CASSVGQGVYEQYF; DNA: TGCGCCAGCAGCGTGGGACAGGGAGTTTACGAGCAGTACTTC
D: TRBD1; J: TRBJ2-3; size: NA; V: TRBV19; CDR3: CASSDRGHTDTQYF; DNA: TGTGCCAGTAGCGACAGGGGGCATACAGATACGCAGTATTTT
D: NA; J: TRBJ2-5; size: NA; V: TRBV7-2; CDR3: CASSLATGKTQYF; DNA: TGTGCCAGCAGCTTAGCGACGGGAAAGACCCAGTACTTC
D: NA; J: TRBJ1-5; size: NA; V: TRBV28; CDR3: CASNQGNGGNQPQHF; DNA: TGTGCCAGCAATCAGGGGAACGGGGGCAATCAGCCCCAGCATTTT
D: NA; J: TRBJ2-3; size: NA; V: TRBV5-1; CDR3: CASAEAVRTDTQYF; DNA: TGCGCCAGCGCCGAGGCGGTTCGAACAGATACGCAGTATTTT
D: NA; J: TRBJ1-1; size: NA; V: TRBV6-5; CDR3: CASTVGRSKAFF; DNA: TGTGCCAGCACGGTCGGCAGGTCGAAAGCTTTCTTT
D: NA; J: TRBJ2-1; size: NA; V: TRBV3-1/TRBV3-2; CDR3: CASSQLTYNEQFF; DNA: TGTGCCAGCAGCCAACTCACTTACAATGAGCAGTTCTTC
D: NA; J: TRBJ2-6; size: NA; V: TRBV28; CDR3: CASSSPRDSPANVLTF; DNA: TGTGCCAGCAGTTCTCCCCGGGACTCCCCGGCCAACGTCCTGACTTTC
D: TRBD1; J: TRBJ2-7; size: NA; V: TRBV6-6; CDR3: CASSLTGMEQYF; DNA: TGTGCCAGCAGTTTGACAGGGATGGAGCAGTACTTC
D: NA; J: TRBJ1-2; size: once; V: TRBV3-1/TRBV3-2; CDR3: CASSQGRGGYTF; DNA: TGTGCCAGCAGCCAGGGTCGTGGGGGCTACACCTTC
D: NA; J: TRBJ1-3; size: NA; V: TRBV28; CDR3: CASSPVNVGNTIYF; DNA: TGTGCCAGCAGCCCGGTAAATGTTGGAAACACCATATATTTT
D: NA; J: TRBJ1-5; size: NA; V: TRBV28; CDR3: CASMRLRGNQPQHF; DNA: TGTGCCAGCATGCGACTGCGTGGCAATCAGCCCCAGCATTTT
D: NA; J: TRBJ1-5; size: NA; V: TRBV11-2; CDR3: CASSLTGGNQPQHF; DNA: TGTGCCAGCAGCTTAACCGGAGGCAATCAGCCCCAGCATTTT
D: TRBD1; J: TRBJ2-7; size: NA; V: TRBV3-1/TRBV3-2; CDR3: CASSQGYDRGAYEQYF; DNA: TGTGCCAGCAGCCAAGGCTACGACAGGGGAGCCTACGAGCAGTACTTC
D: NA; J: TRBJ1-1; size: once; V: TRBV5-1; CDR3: CASSLVPGDTEAFF; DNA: TGCGCCAGCAGCTTGGTCCCTGGGGACACTGAAGCTTTCTTT
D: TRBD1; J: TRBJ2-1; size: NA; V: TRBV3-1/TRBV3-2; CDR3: CASSYGTGGIF; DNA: TGTGCCAGCAGCTATGGGACAGGGGGCATCTTC
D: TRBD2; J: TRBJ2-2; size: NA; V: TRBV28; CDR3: CASLAGRRGTGELFF; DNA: TGTGCCAGCCTAGCGGGACGCCGCGGCACCGGGGAGCTGTTTTTT
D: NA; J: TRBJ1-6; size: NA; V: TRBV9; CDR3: CASRPGRVDSPLHF; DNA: TGTGCCAGCAGACCCGGCAGGGTCGATTCACCCCTCCACTTT
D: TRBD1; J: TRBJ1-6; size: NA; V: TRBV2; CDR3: CASRTGTGGSPLHF; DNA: TGTGCCAGCAGAACCGGGACAGGAGGTTCACCCCTCCACTTT
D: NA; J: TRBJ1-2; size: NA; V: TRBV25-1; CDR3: CASSENLPPSIYGYTF; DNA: TGTGCCAGCAGTGAGAACCTACCCCCTTCTATCTATGGCTACACCTTC
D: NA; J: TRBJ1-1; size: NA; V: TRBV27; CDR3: CASSSSRQRTANTEAFF; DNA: TGTGCCAGCAGTTCCAGCCGACAAAGGACAGCGAACACTGAAGCTTTCTTT
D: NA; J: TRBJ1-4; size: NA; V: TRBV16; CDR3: CASSSTSVSNEKLFF; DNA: TGTGCCAGCAGCTCCACGTCGGTGTCTAATGAAAAACTGTTTTTT
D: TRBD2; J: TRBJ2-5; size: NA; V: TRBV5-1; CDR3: CASSTGLAAQETQYF; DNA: TGCGCCAGCAGCACCGGACTAGCGGCTCAAGAGACCCAGTACTTC
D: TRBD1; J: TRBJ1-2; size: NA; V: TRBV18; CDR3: CASSPENRGGLYYGYTF; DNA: TGTGCCAGCTCACCAGAGAACAGGGGAGGGCTCTACTATGGCTACACCTTC